The clone carrying this T cell receptor (beta chain) was seen many times. The antigen remains undetermined. The authors prepared the TCRbeta library with unique molecular identifiers. TCRdb reanalysed the PCR reads using MiXCR and keeps one entry per CDR3 protein. The sample contains more than 400,000 distinct CDR3 sequences, over 10% of which appear only once. The sample originates from a study of T-cell reconstitution after alpha-beta-depleted transplantation in children. Broader study findings: Elevated TCRbeta diversity at day 60 was traced, in some patients, to surviving recipient T cells and thymic progenitors. Alpha-beta T cells present about two months after transplant were reported to originate from several hundred expanded graft clones.

Germline-derived CDR1 and CDR2 are DFQATT and SNEGSKA (reference sequence). CDR3 size: 14 residues. Germline trimming cut 6 bases from V and 5 bases from J; bases unmatched to any gene: 9. Sequencing was performed on PBMCs, mostly from graft donor cells, taken 180 days after TCRalphabeta/CD19-depleted stem cell transplant. The receptor comes from a female patient between 2 and 15 years old who had a stem cell transplant for aplastic anemia, so the T cells may come from the graft donor. The V gene is TRBV20-1, the J gene TRBJ2-3; 9 positions agree with TRBD2. CDR3: CSAPAGGSVDTQYF. The DNA for the CDR3 is TGCAGTGCCCCAGCGGGAGGTTCGGTAGATACGCAGTATTTT.